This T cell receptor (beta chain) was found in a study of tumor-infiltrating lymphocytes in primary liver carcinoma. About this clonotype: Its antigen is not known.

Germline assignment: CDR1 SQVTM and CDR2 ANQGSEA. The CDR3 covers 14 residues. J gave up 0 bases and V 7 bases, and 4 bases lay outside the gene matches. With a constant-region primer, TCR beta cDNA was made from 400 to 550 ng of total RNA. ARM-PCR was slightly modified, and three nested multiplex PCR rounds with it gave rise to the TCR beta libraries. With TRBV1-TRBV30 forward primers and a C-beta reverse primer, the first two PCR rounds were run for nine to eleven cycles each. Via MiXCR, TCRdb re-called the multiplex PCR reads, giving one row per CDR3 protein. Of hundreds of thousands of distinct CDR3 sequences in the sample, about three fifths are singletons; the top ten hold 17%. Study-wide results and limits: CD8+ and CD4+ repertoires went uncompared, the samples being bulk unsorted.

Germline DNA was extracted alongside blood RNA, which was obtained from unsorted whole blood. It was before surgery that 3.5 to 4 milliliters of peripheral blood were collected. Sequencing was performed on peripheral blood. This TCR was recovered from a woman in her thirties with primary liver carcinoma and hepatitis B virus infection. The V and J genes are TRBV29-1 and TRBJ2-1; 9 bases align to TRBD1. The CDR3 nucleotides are TGCAGCGGCGGGGACAGGGCCTCCTACAATGAGCAGTTCTTC. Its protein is CSGGDRASYNEQFF.